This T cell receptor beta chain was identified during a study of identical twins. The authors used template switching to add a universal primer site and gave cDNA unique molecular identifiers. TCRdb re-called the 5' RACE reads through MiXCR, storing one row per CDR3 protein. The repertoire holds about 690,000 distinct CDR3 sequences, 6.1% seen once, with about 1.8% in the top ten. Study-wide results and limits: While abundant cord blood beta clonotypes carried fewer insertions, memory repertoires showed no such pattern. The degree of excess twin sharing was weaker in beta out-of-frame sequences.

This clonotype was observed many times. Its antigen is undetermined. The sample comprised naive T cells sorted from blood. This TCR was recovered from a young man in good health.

The CDR3 here is CASSYGSPQGDQYF. CDR3 DNA sequence: TGTGCCAGCAGTTACGGGAGCCCCCAAGGTGACCAGTACTTC. The chain links TRBV6-5 to TRBJ2-5; TRBD2 is a possible D gene (5 bases). Deletions cut 2 bases from V and 10 bases from J, with 17 bases between. CDR3 size: 14 residues. CDR1 and CDR2 from the germline V gene are MNHEY and SVGAGI.